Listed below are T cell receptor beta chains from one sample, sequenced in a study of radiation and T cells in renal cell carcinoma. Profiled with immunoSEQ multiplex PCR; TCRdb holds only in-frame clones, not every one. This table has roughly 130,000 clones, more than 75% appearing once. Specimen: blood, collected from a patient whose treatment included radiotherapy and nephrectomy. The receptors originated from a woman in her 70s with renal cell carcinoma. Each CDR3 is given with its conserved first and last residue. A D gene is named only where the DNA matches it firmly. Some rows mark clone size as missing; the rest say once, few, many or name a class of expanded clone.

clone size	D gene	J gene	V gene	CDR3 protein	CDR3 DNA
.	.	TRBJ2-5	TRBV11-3	CASSLPLETQYF	TGTGCCAGCAGCTTACCCTTGGAGACCCAGTACTTC
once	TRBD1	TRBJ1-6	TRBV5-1	CASSVRQGDSPLHF	TGCGCCAGCAGCGTACGACAGGGGGATTCACCCCTCCACTTT
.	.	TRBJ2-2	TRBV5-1	CASSHGQGSYTGELFF	TGCGCCAGCAGCCATGGCCAGGGGAGTTACACCGGGGAGCTGTTTTTT
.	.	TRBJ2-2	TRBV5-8	CASSLDRATGELFF	TGTGCCAGCAGCTTGGACAGGGCCACCGGGGAGCTGTTTTTT
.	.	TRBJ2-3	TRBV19	CASSGAFLTDTQYF	TGTGCCAGTAGTGGGGCGTTCCTCACAGATACGCAGTATTTT
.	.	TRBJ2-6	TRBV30	CAWSDERFSGANVLTF	TGTGCCTGGAGTGATGAAAGGTTTTCTGGGGCCAACGTCCTGACTTTC
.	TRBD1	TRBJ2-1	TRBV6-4	CASSNGQGGANEQFF	TGTGCCAGCAGTAATGGACAGGGAGGTGCCAATGAGCAGTTCTTC
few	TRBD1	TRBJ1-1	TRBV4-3	CASSQGTGVNTEAFF	TGCGCCAGCAGCCAGGGAACAGGGGTGAACACTGAAGCTTTCTTT
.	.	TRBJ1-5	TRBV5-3	CARSVGEGNQPQHF	TGTGCCAGAAGCGTCGGAGAAGGGAATCAGCCCCAGCATTTT
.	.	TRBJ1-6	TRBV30	CAWSEQSGSPLHF	TGTGCCTGGAGTGAGCAGTCAGGATCACCCCTCCACTTT
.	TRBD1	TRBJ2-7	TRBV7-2	CASSLTGGPGSYEQYF	TGTGCCAGCAGTTTGACAGGGGGCCCGGGCTCTTACGAGCAGTACTTC
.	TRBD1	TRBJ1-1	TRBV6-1	CASSNIQGRTEAFF	TGTGCCAGCAGTAACATACAGGGGAGGACTGAAGCTTTCTTT
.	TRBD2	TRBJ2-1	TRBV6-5	CASSTLSGGAYEQFF	TGTGCCAGCAGTACCCTCAGCGGGGGGGCCTATGAGCAGTTCTTC
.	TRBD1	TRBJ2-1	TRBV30	CAWRDRGYNEQFF	TGTGCCTGGAGGGACAGGGGGTACAATGAGCAGTTCTTC
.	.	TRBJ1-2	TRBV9	CASSVGGVYGYTF	TGTGCCAGCAGCGTAGGGGGGGTCTATGGCTACACCTTC
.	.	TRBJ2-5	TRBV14	CASSHRGVGIETQYF	TGTGCCAGCAGCCACAGGGGAGTCGGGATTGAGACCCAGTACTTC
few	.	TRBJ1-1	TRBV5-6	CASSLNTEAFF	TGTGCCAGCAGCCTAAACACTGAAGCTTTCTTT
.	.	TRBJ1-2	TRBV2	CASSETTVNYGYTF	TGTGCCAGCAGTGAAACGACAGTTAACTATGGCTACACCTTC
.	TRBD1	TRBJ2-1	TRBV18	CASGGTGVAHEQFF	TGTGCCAGTGGTGGGACAGGGGTGGCGCATGAGCAGTTCTTC
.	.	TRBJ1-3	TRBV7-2	CASSLGSPPRRGNTIYF	TGTGCCAGCAGCTTGGGGTCACCACCCAGGCGGGGAAACACCATATATTTT
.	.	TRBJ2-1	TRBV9	CASSVALAWEQFF	TGTGCCAGCAGCGTAGCCCTAGCTTGGGAGCAGTTCTTC
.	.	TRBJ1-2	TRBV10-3	CAISEQGPAATGYTF	TGTGCCATCAGTGAGCAGGGGCCAGCCGCCACTGGCTACACCTTC
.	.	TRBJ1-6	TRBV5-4	CASSLAAGQHYNSPLHF	TGTGCCAGCAGCTTGGCCGCAGGGCAACATTATAATTCACCCCTCCACTTT
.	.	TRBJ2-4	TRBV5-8	CASSLRAIAKNIQYF	TGTGCCAGCAGCTTACGAGCGATAGCCAAAAACATTCAGTACTTC
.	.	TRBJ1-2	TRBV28	CASSLNGDYGYTF	TGTGCCAGCAGTTTAAACGGTGACTATGGCTACACCTTC
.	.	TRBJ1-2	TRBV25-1	CASSESLNYGYTF	TGTGCCAGCAGTGAATCACTAAACTATGGCTACACCTTC
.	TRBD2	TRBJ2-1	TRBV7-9	CASSFSPTSVGAGEQFF	TGTGCCAGCAGCTTTAGCCCGACTAGCGTGGGGGCGGGTGAGCAGTTCTTC
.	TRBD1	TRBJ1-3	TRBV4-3	CASSQPGTGGATGNTIYF	TGCGCCAGCAGCCAACCCGGGACAGGGGGCGCAACAGGAAACACCATATATTTT
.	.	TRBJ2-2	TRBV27	CASSLSRGIGELFF	TGTGCCAGCAGTCTATCTAGGGGGATCGGGGAGCTGTTTTTT
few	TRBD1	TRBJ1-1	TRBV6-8	CASSYPGQGLMNTEAFF	TGTGCCAGCAGTTACCCCGGACAGGGCCTCATGAACACTGAAGCTTTCTTT
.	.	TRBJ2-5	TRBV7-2	CASSLLPQETQYF	TGTGCCAGCAGCTTATTACCCCAAGAGACCCAGTACTTC
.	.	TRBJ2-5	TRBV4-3	CASSQEGTGGETQYF	TGCGCCAGCAGCCAAGAAGGCACAGGAGGGGAGACCCAGTACTTC
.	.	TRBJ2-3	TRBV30	CAWSGLTPDTQYF	TGTGCCTGGAGTGGACTGACCCCAGATACGCAGTATTTT
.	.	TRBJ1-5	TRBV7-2	CASSPAPMGNQPQHF	TGTGCCAGCAGCCCCGCCCCAATGGGCAATCAGCCCCAGCATTTT
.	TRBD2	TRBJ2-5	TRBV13	CASSPTRGGLAVQETQYF	TGTGCCAGCAGCCCGACTAGGGGTGGGCTAGCGGTACAAGAGACCCAGTACTTC
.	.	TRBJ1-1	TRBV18	CASSQDTLSNTEAFF	TGTGCCAGCTCCCAGGACACCCTCTCGAACACTGAAGCTTTCTTT
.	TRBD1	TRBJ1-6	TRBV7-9	CASSLDGQGNSPLHF	TGTGCCAGCAGCTTAGACGGACAGGGGAATTCACCCCTCCACTTT
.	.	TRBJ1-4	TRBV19	CASSIEPFSKEKLFF	TGTGCCAGTAGTATAGAGCCCTTCTCAAAGGAAAAACTGTTTTTT
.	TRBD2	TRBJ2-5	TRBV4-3	CASSQVPPAGGQETQYF	TGCGCCAGCAGCCAAGTCCCCCCGGCGGGGGGACAAGAGACCCAGTACTTC
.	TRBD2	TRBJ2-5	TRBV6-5	CASSYSSGTGRATQYF	TGTGCCAGCAGTTACTCTAGCGGGACGGGGAGGGCGACCCAGTACTTC
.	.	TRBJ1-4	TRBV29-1	CSVRMGDRVREFLECATNEKLFF	TGCAGCGTGCGTATGGGTGATAGGGTTCGAGAGTTTTTGGAATGTGCAACTAATGAAAAACTGTTTTTT
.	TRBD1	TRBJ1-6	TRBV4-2	CASSQNTGTGSSPLHF	TGTGCCAGCAGCCAAAACACCGGGACAGGGTCTTCACCCCTCCACTTT
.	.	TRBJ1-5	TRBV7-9	CASSLVGAGGFNQPQHF	TGTGCCAGCAGCTTAGTAGGGGCGGGGGGCTTCAATCAGCCCCAGCATTTT
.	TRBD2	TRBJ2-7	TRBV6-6	CASRSGGGRDEQYF	TGTGCCAGCAGATCCGGGGGGGGGCGCGACGAGCAGTACTTC
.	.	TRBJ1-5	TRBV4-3	CASSQLKGTKGQRNQPQHF	TGCGCCAGCAGCCAACTTAAGGGCACGAAGGGTCAGCGCAATCAGCCCCAGCATTTT